The table lists the clone carrying this T cell receptor (beta chain) with a few counts. The antigen is undetermined. The CDR3 spans 15 residues. CDR1 and CDR2 (germline): MNHEY, SVGAGI. Trimming took off 6 bases at V and 2 bases at J, with 17 bases between the two ends. The sample originates from a study of T cell clonotyping in hematopoietic cell transplantation. Study-wide context: Recipient samples before transplant were obtained post-cytoreduction.

Regarding time point: recipient sample about 28 days before transplant, after cytoreduction. Study findings and constraints: Pathologically expanded recipient clonotypes increased progressively from day 30 to day 180 as diversity fell. Broader posttransplant TCR repertoire diversity was predicted by graft donor and pretransplant recipient Inverse Simpson Index values.

The table came from immunoSEQ multiplex PCR; TCRdb's copy has only in-frame clones and leaves some out. The sample consists of tens of thousands of clones, around 83% of them appearing once. The receptor comes from a woman aged 60-70 years with acute myeloid leukemia. Some clones in this sample may be carry-over from other donors' samples. The sequenced sample was peripheral blood mononuclear cells, obtained before stem cell transplant. The V and J genes are TRBV6-5 and TRBJ2-7; no firm D call. This CDR3 reads CASSPFYASPYEQYF. The CDR3 nucleotides read TGTGCCAGCAGCCCCTTTTACGCATCCCCCTACGAGCAGTACTTC.